These T cell receptor beta chains were read from a single sample in a study of OX40 agonist ivuxolimab in advanced cancers. Libraries were prepared by immunoSEQ multiplex PCR; TCRdb keeps only in-frame clonotypes and omits some of them. The repertoire holds roughly 99,000 clones, with more than 85% as singletons. This sample comprised CD4+ or CD8+ T cells sorted from blood, obtained in a trial of the OX40 agonist ivuxolimab. These receptors were taken from an adult with an advanced solid tumor such as melanoma, head and neck, liver or kidney cancer. Both conserved end residues are part of each CDR3. Each record gives: CDR3 protein, CDR3 DNA, clone size, D gene, J gene, V gene. The D gene is left open where the match is weak. Only part of the rows carry a size: once, few, many, or a class if the clone is expanded.

CASSPSLAGGPSYEQYF TGTGCCAGCAGCCCGTCCCTAGCGGGAGGTCCGTCCTACGAGCAGTACTTC NA TRBD2 TRBJ2-7 TRBV7-6
CASSPREGPYEQYF TGTGCCAGCAGCCCGAGGGAGGGTCCCTACGAGCAGTACTTC NA TRBD2 TRBJ2-7 TRBV7-9
CASSYSLRGQETQYF TGTGCCAGCAGTTACTCCCTTAGGGGGCAAGAGACCCAGTACTTC NA NA TRBJ2-5 TRBV6-5
CATSSTRGSDTQYF TGTGCCACCAGCAGCACGCGGGGGTCAGATACGCAGTATTTT few TRBD2 TRBJ2-3 TRBV15
CASSYSGTGYEQYF TGTGCCAGCAGTTACTCAGGGACAGGCTACGAGCAGTACTTC NA TRBD1 TRBJ2-7 TRBV6-5
CASSYSFPPSYEQYF TGTGCCAGCAGTTACTCGTTCCCCCCTTCCTACGAGCAGTACTTC once NA TRBJ2-7 TRBV6-5
CASSRTGSHEQYF TGTGCCAGCAGCCGGACAGGGTCCCACGAGCAGTACTTC NA TRBD1 TRBJ2-7 TRBV5-5
CASSLAVGAFF TGTGCCAGCAGCTTGGCAGTAGGAGCTTTCTTT NA NA TRBJ1-1 TRBV5-8
CASSRPGQVYEQYF TGTGCCAGCAGTAGGCCGGGACAGGTATACGAGCAGTACTTC NA TRBD1 TRBJ2-7 TRBV25-1
CASSSPGHYYGYTF TGTGCCAGCAGTTCTCCGGGACACTACTATGGCTACACCTTC NA NA TRBJ1-2 TRBV28
CASSTRLASSTDTQYF TGTGCCAGCAGCACTCGACTAGCGTCTAGCACAGATACGCAGTATTTT NA TRBD2 TRBJ2-3 TRBV5-8
CASRHGTGTYEQYF TGTGCCAGCAGGCATGGGACAGGGACCTACGAGCAGTACTTC NA TRBD1 TRBJ2-7 TRBV28
CAWSGGTEDAFF TGTGCCTGGAGTGGAGGGACAGAGGATGCTTTCTTT NA TRBD1 TRBJ1-1 TRBV30
CSGGNTEAFF TGCAGCGGGGGGAACACTGAAGCTTTCTTT NA NA TRBJ1-1 TRBV29-1
CASGKETGELFF TGTGCTAGTGGTAAAGAGACCGGGGAGCTGTTTTTT NA NA TRBJ2-2 TRBV12-5
CAIRGGQGTGNTIYF TGTGCCATCAGGGGAGGACAGGGTACTGGAAACACCATATATTTT NA TRBD1 TRBJ1-3 TRBV10-3
CASSVGVSGTYNEQFF TGTGCCAGCAGCGTAGGAGTTAGCGGGACGTACAATGAGCAGTTCTTC NA TRBD2 TRBJ2-1 TRBV9
CAITLGTVPGEQYF TGTGCCATCACCCTAGGGACTGTTCCGGGCGAGCAGTACTTC NA NA TRBJ2-7 TRBV10-3
CAWSAAGKEETQYF TGTGCCTGGAGTGCCGCGGGGAAGGAAGAGACCCAGTACTTC once NA TRBJ2-5 TRBV30
CASSLRPDTQYF TGTGCCAGCAGCCTGAGGCCGGATACGCAGTATTTT NA NA TRBJ2-3 TRBV5-5
CAISDGDYSGEQFF TGTGCCATCAGTGACGGGGACTACTCCGGTGAGCAGTTCTTC once TRBD2 TRBJ2-1 TRBV10-3
CASSKQGNTGELFF TGCGCCAGCAGTAAACAGGGTAACACCGGGGAGCTGTTTTTT NA NA TRBJ2-2 TRBV10-2
CASSSRPGPRFATNEKLFF TGTGCCAGCAGTTCAAGGCCGGGACCTCGGTTTGCAACTAATGAAAAACTGTTTTTT NA NA TRBJ1-4 TRBV28
CASKTSGHPYPPDTQYF TGCGCCAGCAAGACTAGCGGGCACCCCTACCCCCCAGATACGCAGTATTTT NA TRBD2 TRBJ2-3 TRBV5-1
CASSLSGLSQPQHF TGTGCCAGCAGCTTGTCAGGGTTAAGTCAGCCCCAGCATTTT NA NA TRBJ1-5 TRBV7-9
CASSLWASGSSYNEQFF TGTGCCAGCAGCTTATGGGCTAGCGGGAGCTCCTACAATGAGCAGTTCTTC NA TRBD2 TRBJ2-1 TRBV7-3
CASSSIIGGLAGYETQYF TGTGCCAGCAGTTCCATTATAGGGGGACTAGCGGGCTACGAGACCCAGTACTTC once TRBD2 TRBJ2-5 TRBV28
CATAGQVTDTQYF TGTGCCACCGCGGGACAAGTCACAGATACGCAGTATTTT NA NA TRBJ2-3 TRBV6-6
CASSQPPPRARTEAFF TGCGCCAGCAGCCAACCTCCTCCAAGGGCCCGCACTGAAGCTTTCTTT NA NA TRBJ1-1 TRBV4-1
CASITGQGGYGYTF TGTGCCAGCATCACTGGTCAGGGAGGCTATGGCTACACCTTC NA NA TRBJ1-2 TRBV28
CASSQDGRASVNNEQFF TGTGCCAGCAGCCAAGATGGAAGGGCTAGCGTAAACAATGAGCAGTTCTTC NA NA TRBJ2-1 TRBV14
CASSTGAGVVNEQFF TGTGCCAGCAGCACTGGGGCGGGAGTTGTTAATGAGCAGTTCTTC once TRBD2 TRBJ2-1 TRBV5-4
CASALGYEQYF TGTGCCAGTGCGTTGGGCTACGAGCAGTACTTC once NA TRBJ2-7 TRBV19
CASISTGGQGSEAFF TGTGCCAGCATCTCTACCGGGGGGCAGGGCTCTGAAGCTTTCTTT few NA TRBJ1-1 TRBV28
CASSPLDRSRTDTQYF TGTGCCAGCAGTCCGCTTGACAGGAGCCGCACAGATACGCAGTATTTT NA NA TRBJ2-3 TRBV6-6
CASSSSGTGQETQYF TGCGCCAGCAGTTCGTCCGGGACAGGACAAGAGACCCAGTACTTC NA TRBD1 TRBJ2-5 TRBV5-1
CASSGPTGGNTGELFF TGTGCCAGCAGTGGTCCCACAGGGGGTAACACCGGGGAGCTGTTTTTT NA TRBD1 TRBJ2-2 TRBV2
CATRDSNQPQHF TGTGCCACCAGAGATAGCAATCAGCCCCAGCATTTT NA NA TRBJ1-5 TRBV28
CASSVGQENQPQHF TGCGCCAGCAGCGTTGGACAGGAGAATCAGCCCCAGCATTTT NA TRBD1 TRBJ1-5 TRBV5-1
CASSINPPGQGAYEQYF TGTGCCAGCAGTATAAACCCCCCGGGACAGGGGGCCTACGAGCAGTACTTC once TRBD1 TRBJ2-7 TRBV27
CASSMDRLNTEAFF TGTGCCAGTAGTATGGACAGATTGAACACTGAAGCTTTCTTT few NA TRBJ1-1 TRBV19
CASSPPSPLAIAPNYGYTF TGTGCCAGCTCACCACCCTCGCCCCTTGCGATCGCGCCCAACTATGGCTACACCTTC NA NA TRBJ1-2 TRBV18
CASSPSRGWDGYTF TGTGCCAGCAGCCCCAGCCGAGGTTGGGATGGCTACACCTTC NA NA TRBJ1-2 TRBV7-3
CASSPLGRGNTDTQYF TGTGCCAGCAGCCCCCTGGGGCGGGGTAACACAGATACGCAGTATTTT NA NA TRBJ2-3 TRBV11-2
CARVGEGRVNTEAFF TGTGCCAGAGTCGGTGAGGGCAGGGTAAACACTGAAGCTTTCTTT NA NA TRBJ1-1 TRBV19
CASSLGQGSQPQHF TGCGCCAGCAGCTTGGGGCAGGGAAGTCAGCCCCAGCATTTT NA NA TRBJ1-5 TRBV5-1
CASSRDILYEQYF TGTGCCAGCAGTCGAGACATCCTCTACGAGCAGTACTTC once NA TRBJ2-7 TRBV25-1
CASATPLAEREIEQFF TGTGCCAGCGCAACCCCGCTCGCAGAGCGGGAGATTGAGCAGTTCTTC NA TRBD2 TRBJ2-1 TRBV27
CASSKGANSGNTIYF TGCGCCAGCAGCAAGGGGGCAAACTCTGGAAACACCATATATTTT NA TRBD1 TRBJ1-3 TRBV10-2
CASRTGTSNEQFF TGCGCCAGCAGAACCGGGACTAGCAATGAGCAGTTCTTC NA TRBD2 TRBJ2-1 TRBV10-1
CASLPGTSASEQFF TGTGCCAGCCTTCCCGGGACTAGCGCTAGTGAGCAGTTCTTC NA TRBD2 TRBJ2-1 TRBV19
CASSPQGTEQYF TGTGCCAGCTCACCGCAGGGGACCGAGCAGTACTTC NA NA TRBJ2-7 TRBV18
CASSLGVGLAGGGETQYF TGTGCCAGCAGCTTAGGTGTTGGGCTAGCGGGAGGAGGGGAGACCCAGTACTTC NA TRBD2 TRBJ2-5 TRBV11-3
CASSWGQGDTEAFF TGTGCCAGCAGTTGGGGACAGGGGGACACTGAAGCTTTCTTT NA TRBD1 TRBJ1-1 TRBV28